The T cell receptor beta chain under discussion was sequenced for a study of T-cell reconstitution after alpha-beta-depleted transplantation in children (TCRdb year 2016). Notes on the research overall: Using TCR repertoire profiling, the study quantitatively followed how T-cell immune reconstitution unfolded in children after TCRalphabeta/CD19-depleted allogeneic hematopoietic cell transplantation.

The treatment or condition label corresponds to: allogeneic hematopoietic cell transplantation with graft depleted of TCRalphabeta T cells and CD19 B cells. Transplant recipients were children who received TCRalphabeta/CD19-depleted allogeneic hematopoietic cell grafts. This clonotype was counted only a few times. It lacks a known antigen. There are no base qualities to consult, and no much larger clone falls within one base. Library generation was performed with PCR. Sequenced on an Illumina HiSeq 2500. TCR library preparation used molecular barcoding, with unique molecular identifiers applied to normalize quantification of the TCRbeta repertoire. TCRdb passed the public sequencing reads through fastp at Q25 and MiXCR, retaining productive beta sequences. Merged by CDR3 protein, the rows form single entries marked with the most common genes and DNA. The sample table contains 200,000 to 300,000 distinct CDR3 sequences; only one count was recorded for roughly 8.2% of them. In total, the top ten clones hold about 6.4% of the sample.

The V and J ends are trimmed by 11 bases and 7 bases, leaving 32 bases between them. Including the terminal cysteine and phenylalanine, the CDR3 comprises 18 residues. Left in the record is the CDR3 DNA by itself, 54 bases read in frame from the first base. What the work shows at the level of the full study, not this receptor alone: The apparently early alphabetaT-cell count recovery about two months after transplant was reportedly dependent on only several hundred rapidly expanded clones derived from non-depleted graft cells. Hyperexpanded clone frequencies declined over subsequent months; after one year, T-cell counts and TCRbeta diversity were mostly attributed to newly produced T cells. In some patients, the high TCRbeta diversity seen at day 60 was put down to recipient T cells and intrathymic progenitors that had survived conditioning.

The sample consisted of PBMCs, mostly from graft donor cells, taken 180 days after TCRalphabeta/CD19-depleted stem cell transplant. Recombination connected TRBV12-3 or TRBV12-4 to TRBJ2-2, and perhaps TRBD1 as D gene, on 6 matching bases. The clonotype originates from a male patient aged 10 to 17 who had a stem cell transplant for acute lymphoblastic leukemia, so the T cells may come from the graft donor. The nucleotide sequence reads TGTGCCTTCAGTTTAGCGAGGGGGTGCCCTCGACTCCACGGGGAGCTGTTTTTT. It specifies CAFSLARGCPRLHGELFF.